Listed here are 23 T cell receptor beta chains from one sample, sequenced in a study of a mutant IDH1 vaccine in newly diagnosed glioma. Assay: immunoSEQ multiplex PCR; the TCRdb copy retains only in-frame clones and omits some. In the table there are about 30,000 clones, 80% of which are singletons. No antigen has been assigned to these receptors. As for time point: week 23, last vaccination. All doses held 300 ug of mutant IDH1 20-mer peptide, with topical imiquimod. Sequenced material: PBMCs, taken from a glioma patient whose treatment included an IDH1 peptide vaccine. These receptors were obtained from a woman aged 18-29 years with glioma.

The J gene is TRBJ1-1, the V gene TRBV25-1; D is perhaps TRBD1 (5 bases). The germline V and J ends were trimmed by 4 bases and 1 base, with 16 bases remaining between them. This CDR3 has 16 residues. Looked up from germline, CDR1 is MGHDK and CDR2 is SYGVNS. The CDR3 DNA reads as TGTGCCAGCAGTGCCCCGTCTTTTGGGGGGAACACTGAAGCTTTCTTT. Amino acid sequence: CASSAPSFGGNTEAFF.

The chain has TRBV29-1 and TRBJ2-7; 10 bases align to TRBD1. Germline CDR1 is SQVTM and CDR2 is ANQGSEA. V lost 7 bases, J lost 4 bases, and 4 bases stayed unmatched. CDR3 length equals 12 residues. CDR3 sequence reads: CSGQGAGYEQYF. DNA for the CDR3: TGCAGCGGACAGGGGGCTGGGTACGAGCAGTACTTC.

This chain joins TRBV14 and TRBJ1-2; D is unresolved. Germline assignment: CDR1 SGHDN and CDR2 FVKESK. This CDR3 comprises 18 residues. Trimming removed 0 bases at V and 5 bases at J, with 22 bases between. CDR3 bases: TGTGCCAGCAGCCAAGACCACTTCGGATCCCTTTTAGGGTATGGCTACACCTTC. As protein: CASSQDHFGSLLGYGYTF.

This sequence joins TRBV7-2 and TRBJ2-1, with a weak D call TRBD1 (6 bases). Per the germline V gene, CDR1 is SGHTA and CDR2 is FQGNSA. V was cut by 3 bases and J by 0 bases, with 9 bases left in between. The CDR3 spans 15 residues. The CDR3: CASSFVGGSYNEQFF. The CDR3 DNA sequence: TGTGCCAGCAGCTTCGTAGGGGGCTCCTACAATGAGCAGTTCTTC.

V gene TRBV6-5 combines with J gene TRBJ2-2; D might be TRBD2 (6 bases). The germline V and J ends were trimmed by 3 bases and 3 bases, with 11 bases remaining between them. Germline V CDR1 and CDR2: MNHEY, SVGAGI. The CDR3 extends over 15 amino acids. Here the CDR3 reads CASSYTGEYTGELFF. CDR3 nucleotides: TGTGCCAGCAGTTATACGGGGGAGTACACCGGGGAGCTGTTTTTT.

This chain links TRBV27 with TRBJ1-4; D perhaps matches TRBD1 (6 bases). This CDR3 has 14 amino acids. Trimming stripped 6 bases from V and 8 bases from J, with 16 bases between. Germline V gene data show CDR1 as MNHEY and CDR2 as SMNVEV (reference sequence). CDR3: CASRTGSVREKLFF. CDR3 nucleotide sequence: TGTGCCAGCAGAACAGGGAGTGTACGAGAAAAACTGTTTTTT.

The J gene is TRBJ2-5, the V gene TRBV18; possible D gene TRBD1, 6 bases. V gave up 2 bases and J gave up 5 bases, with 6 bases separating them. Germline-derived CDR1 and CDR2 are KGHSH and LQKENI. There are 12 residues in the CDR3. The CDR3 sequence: CASSPRGETQYF. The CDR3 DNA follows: TGTGCCAGCTCACCAAGGGGGGAGACCCAGTACTTC. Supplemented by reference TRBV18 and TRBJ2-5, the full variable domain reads NAGVMQNPRHLVRRRGQEARLRCSPMKGHSHVYWYRQLPEEGLKFMVYLQKENIIDESGMPKERFSAEFPKEGPSILRIQQVVRGDSAAYFCASSPRGETQYFGPGTRLLVL.

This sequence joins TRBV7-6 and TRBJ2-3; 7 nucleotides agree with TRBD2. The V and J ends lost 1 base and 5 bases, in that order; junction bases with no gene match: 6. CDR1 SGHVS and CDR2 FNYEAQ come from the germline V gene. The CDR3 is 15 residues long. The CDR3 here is CASSLGGSGVDTQYF. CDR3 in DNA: TGTGCCAGCAGCTTAGGCGGGAGCGGTGTAGATACGCAGTATTTT.

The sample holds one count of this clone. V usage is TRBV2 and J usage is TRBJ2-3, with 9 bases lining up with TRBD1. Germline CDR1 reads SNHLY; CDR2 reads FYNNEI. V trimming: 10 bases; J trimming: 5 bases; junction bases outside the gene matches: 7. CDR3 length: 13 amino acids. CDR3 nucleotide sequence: TGTGCCACAAACAGGGGGCCGGAAGATACGCAGTATTTT. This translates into CATNRGPEDTQYF.

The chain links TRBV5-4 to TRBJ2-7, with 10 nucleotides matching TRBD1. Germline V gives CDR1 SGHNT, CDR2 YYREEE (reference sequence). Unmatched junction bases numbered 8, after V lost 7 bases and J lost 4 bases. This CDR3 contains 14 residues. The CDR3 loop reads CASQRGQGGYEQYF. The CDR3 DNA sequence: TGTGCCAGCCAAAGAGGACAGGGGGGATACGAGCAGTACTTC.

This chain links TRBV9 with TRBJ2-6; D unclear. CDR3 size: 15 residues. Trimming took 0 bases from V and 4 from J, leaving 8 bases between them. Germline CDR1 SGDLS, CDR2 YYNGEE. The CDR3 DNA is TGTGCCAGCAGCGTAGAACCCCAGGGGGCCAACGTCCTGACTTTC. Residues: CASSVEPQGANVLTF. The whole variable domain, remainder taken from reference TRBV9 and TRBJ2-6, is DSGVTQTPKHLITATGQRVTLRCSPRSGDLSVYWYQQSLDQGLQFLIQYYNGEERAKGNILERFSAQQFPDLHSELNLSSLELGDSALYFCASSVEPQGANVLTFGAGSRLTVL.

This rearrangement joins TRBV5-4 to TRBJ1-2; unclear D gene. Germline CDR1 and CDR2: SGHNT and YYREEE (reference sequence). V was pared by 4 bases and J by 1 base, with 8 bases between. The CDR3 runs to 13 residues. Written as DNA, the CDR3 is TGTGCCAGCAGCGCTCAGGTTAACTATGGCTACACCTTC. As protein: CASSAQVNYGYTF.

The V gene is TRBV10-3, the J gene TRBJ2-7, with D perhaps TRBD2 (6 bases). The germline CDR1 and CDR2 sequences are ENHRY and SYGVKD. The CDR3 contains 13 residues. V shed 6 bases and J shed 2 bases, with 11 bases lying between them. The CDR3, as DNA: TGTGCCATCAGACCGGGACTCCCCTACGAGCAGTACTTC. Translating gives CAIRPGLPYEQYF.

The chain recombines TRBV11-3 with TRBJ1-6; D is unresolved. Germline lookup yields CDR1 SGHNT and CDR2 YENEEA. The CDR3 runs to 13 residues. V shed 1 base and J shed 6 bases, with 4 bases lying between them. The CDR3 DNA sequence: TGTGCCAGCAGCTTAGGGGTTAATTCACCCCTCCACTTT. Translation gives CASSLGVNSPLHF.

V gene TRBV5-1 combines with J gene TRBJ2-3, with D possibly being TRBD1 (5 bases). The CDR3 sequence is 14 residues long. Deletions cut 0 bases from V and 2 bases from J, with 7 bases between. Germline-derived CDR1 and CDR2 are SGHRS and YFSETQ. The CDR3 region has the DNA TGCGCCAGCAGCTTGGGACAGTTCACAGATACGCAGTATTTT. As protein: CASSLGQFTDTQYF.

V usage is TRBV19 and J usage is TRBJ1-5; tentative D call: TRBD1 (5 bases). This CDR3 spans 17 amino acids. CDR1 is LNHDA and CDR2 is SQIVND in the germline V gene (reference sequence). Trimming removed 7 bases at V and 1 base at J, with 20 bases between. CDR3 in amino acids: CASTTGSGYWSNQPQHF. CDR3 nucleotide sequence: TGTGCCAGTACAACAGGATCGGGTTATTGGAGCAATCAGCCCCAGCATTTT. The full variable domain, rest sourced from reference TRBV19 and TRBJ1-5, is DGGITQSPKYLFRKEGQNVTLSCEQNLNHDAMYWYRQDPGQGLRLIYYSQIVNDFQKGDIAEGYSVSREKKESFPLTVTSAQKNPTAFYLCASTTGSGYWSNQPQHFGDGTRLSIL.

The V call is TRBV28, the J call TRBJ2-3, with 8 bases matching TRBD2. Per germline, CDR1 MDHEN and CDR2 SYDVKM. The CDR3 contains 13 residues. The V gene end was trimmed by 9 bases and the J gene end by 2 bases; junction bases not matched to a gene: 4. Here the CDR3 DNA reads TGTGCCAGTACTAGCGGCTCCACAGATACGCAGTATTTT. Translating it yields CASTSGSTDTQYF. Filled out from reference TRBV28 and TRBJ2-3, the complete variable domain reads DVKVTQSSRYLVKRTGEKVFLECVQDMDHENMFWYRQDPGLGLRLIYFSYDVKMKEKGDIPEGYSVSREKKERFSLILESASTNQTSMYLCASTSGSTDTQYFGPGTRLTVL.

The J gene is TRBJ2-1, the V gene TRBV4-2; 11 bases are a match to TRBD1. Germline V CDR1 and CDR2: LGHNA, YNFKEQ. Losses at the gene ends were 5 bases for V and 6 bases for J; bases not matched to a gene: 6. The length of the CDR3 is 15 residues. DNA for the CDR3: TGTGCCAGCAGCAAGGACAGGGGGCCGGGCAATGAGCAGTTCTTC. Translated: CASSKDRGPGNEQFF.

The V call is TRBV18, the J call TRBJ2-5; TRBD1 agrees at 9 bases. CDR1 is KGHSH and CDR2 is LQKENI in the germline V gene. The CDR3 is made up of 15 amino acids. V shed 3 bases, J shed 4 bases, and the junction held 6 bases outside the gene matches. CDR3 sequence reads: CASSPFQTGGETQYF. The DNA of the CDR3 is TGTGCCAGCTCACCGTTTCAGACAGGGGGAGAGACCCAGTACTTC.

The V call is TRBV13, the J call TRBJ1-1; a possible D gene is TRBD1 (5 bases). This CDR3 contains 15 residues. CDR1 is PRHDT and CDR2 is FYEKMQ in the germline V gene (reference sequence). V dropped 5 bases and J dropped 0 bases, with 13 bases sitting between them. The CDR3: CASSPQRGVNTEAFF. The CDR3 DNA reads TGTGCCAGCAGCCCCCAGAGGGGCGTGAACACTGAAGCTTTCTTT.

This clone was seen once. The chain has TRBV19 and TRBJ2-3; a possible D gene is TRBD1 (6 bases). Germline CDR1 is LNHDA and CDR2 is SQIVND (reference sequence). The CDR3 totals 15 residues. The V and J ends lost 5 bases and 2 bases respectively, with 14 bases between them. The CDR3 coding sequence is TGTGCCAGTAGTCCACAGGGCATTCTCACAGATACGCAGTATTTT. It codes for CASSPQGILTDTQYF.

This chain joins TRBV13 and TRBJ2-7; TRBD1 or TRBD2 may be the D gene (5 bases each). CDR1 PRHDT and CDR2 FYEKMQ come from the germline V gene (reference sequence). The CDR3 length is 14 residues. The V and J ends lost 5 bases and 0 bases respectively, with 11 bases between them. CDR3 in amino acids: CASSPRDDSYEQYF. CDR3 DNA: TGTGCCAGCAGCCCAAGGGACGACTCCTACGAGCAGTACTTC.

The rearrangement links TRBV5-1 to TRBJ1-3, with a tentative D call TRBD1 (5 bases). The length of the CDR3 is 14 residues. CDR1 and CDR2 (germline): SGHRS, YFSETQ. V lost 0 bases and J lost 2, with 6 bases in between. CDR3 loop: CASSLEGTGNTIYF. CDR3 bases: TGCGCCAGCAGCTTGGAGGGGACTGGAAACACCATATATTTT.